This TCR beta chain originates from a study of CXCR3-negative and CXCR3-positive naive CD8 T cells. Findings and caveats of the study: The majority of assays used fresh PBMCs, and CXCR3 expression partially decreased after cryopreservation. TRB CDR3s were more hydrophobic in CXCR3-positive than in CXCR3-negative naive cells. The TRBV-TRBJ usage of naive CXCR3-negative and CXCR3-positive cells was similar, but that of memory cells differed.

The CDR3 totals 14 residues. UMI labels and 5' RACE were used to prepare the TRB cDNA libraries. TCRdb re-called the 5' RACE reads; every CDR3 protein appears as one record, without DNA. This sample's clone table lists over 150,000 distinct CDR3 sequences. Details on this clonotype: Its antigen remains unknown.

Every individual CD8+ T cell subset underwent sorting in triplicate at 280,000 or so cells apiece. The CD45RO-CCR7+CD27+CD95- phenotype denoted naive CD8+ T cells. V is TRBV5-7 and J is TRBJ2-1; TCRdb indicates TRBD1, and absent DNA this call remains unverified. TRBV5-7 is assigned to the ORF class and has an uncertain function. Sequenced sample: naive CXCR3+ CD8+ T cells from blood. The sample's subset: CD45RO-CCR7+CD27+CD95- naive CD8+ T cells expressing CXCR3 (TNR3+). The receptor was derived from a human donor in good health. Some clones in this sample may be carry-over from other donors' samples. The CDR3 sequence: CASSLVGGYNEQFF.